Below are 3 T cell receptor beta chains sequenced from a single sample in a study of shared clonotypes between healthy human individuals (dated by TCRdb to 2019 to 2021). Libraries were constructed by the immunoSEQ multiplex PCR assay. The immuneACCESS repertoire file appears here via TCRdb, limited to in-frame rearrangements. These files lack a portion of the clones; in checked studies, under half of the deficit traces to unresolved V genes, and the cause of the others is not known. Present in this sample are about 1 million clones, about three quarters of which were seen just once. The top ten clones comprise approximately 1.3% of the sample. The sequencing input was memory CD4+ T cells sorted from blood. The cell subset or site label corresponds to: CD45RA-negative fraction. These receptors were taken from a man younger than 30 in good health.

The rearrangement uses TRBV6-1 and TRBJ2-7; 9 positions agree with TRBD2. Germline assignment: CDR1 MNHNS and CDR2 SASEGT. V trimming: 2 bases; J trimming: 4 bases; junction bases outside the gene matches: 9. This CDR3 spans 16 amino acids. The CDR3 DNA follows: TGTGCCAGCAGTGAACGGGGGAATAGCGGGAGATACGAGCAGTACTTC. Translation: CASSERGNSGRYEQYF.

The chain has TRBV7-9 and TRBJ2-7; possible D gene TRBD2, 6 bases. With 3 bases removed from V and 3 bases from J, the gap between germline ends came to 12 bases. The CDR3 runs 14 residues. Germline CDR1 reads SEHNR; CDR2 reads FQNEAQ (reference sequence). In nucleotides, the CDR3 is TGTGCCAGCAGCTTCGGGACTCACAACTACGAGCAGTACTTC. Its translation is CASSFGTHNYEQYF.

The rearrangement links TRBV4-3 to TRBJ2-3; D is unresolved. Germline-derived CDR1 and CDR2 are LGHNA and YSLEER. The CDR3 contains 14 residues. Between the trimmed V and J ends, which lost 0 bases and 1 base, there was a span of 5 bases. This CDR3 is CASSQDARTDTQYF. In DNA form, the CDR3 reads TGCGCCAGCAGCCAAGATGCGCGCACAGATACGCAGTATTTT.